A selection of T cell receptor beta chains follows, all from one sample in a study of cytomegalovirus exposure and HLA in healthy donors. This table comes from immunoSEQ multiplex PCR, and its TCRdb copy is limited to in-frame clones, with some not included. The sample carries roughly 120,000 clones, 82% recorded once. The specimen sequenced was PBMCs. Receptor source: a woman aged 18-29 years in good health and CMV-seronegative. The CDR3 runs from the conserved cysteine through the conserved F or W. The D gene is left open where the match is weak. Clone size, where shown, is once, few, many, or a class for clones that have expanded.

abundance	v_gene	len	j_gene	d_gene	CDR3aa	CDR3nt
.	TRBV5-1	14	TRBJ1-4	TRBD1	CASSRGQGNEKLFF	TGCGCCAGCAGCAGGGGACAGGGAAATGAAAAACTGTTTTTT
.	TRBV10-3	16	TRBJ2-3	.	CAIKGVLEGGTDTQYF	TGTGCCATCAAAGGGGTACTCGAAGGGGGTACAGATACGCAGTATTTT
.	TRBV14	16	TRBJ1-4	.	CASSHRADRLNEKLFF	TGTGCCAGCAGCCACAGAGCGGACCGACTTAATGAAAAACTGTTTTTT
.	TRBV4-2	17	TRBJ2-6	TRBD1	CASGGGQLLSGANGLTF	TGTGCCAGCGGTGGGGGACAGCTACTCTCTGGGGCCAACGGCCTGACTTTC
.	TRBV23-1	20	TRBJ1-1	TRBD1	CASRVVHPKMKGQRGTEAFF	TGCGCCAGCAGAGTCGTCCATCCCAAGATGAAGGGACAGCGTGGGACTGAAGCTTTCTTT
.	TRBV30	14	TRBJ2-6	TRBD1	CARSRGPGANVLTF	TGTGCCCGCTCCAGGGGGCCTGGGGCCAACGTCCTGACTTTC
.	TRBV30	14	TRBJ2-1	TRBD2	CAWSVGGGHNEQFF	TGTGCCTGGAGTGTGGGCGGGGGTCACAATGAGCAGTTCTTC
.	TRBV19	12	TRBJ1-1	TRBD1	CATTTGVNEAFF	TGTGCCACCACAACAGGGGTAAATGAAGCTTTCTTT
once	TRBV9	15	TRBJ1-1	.	CASSMGTRGNTEAFF	TGTGCCAGCAGCATGGGGACACGGGGGAACACTGAAGCTTTCTTT
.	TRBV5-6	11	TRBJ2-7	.	CASSLQYEQYF	TGTGCCAGCAGCCTTCAGTACGAGCAGTACTTC
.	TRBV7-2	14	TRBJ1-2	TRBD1	CASSERTGAYGYTF	TGTGCCTCCTCGGAAAGGACAGGGGCCTATGGCTACACCTTC
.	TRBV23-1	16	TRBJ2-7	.	CASSQPTETSSYEQYF	TGCGCCAGCAGTCAACCTACAGAAACCTCCTCCTACGAGCAGTACTTC
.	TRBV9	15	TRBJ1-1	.	CASSRTSTGYTEAFF	TGTGCCAGCAGTAGAACCTCGACAGGTTACACCGAAGCTTTCTTT
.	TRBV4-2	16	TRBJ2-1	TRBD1	CASSQATGVSYNEQFF	TGTGCCAGCAGCCAGGCGACAGGGGTATCCTACAATGAGCAGTTCTTC
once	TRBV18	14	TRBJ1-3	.	CASSPDTSGNTIYF	TGTGCCAGCTCACCGGACACCTCTGGAAACACCATATATTTT
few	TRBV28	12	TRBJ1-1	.	CASSYLESEAFF	TGTGCCAGCAGTTACCTGGAGAGTGAAGCTTTCTTT
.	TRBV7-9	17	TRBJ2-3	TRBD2	CASSLGETSGHTDTQYF	TGTGCCAGCAGCTTAGGGGAGACTAGCGGGCACACAGATACGCAGTATTTT
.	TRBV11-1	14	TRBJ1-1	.	CASSFWGTNTEAFF	TGTGCCAGCAGCTTTTGGGGCACGAACACTGAAGCTTTCTTT
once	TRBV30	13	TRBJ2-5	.	CAWSRMSKETQYF	TGTGCCTGGAGTCGAATGAGTAAAGAGACCCAGTACTTC
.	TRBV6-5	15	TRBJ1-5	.	CASRATGISNQPQHF	TGTGCCAGCAGGGCTACAGGGATTAGCAATCAGCCCCAGCATTTT
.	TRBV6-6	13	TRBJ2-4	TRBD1	CASSSGQGTIQYF	TGTGCCAGCAGCTCGGGACAGGGGACCATTCAGTACTTC
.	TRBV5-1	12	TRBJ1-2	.	CASSVTGYGYTF	TGCGCCAGCAGCGTGACAGGATATGGCTACACCTTC
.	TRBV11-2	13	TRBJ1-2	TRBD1	CASSPRTGFGYTF	TGTGCCAGCAGCCCACGGACAGGGTTCGGCTACACCTTC
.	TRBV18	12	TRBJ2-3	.	CASEDSTDTQYF	TGTGCCAGCGAGGACTCCACAGATACGCAGTATTTT
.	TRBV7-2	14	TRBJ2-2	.	CASSGQMNTGELFF	TGTGCCAGCAGCGGACAGATGAACACCGGGGAGCTGTTTTTT
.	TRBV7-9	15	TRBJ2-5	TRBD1	CASSLTRQGGETQYF	TGTGCCAGCAGCTTAACGAGACAGGGTGGTGAGACCCAGTACTTC
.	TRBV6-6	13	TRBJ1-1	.	CASSYPDSPEAFF	TGTGCCAGCAGTTACCCGGACAGCCCTGAAGCTTTCTTT
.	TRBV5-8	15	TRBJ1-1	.	CASSLGGQVRTEAFF	TGTGCCAGCAGCTTGGGGGGGCAGGTTAGGACTGAAGCTTTCTTT
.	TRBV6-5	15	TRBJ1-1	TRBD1	CASSYSTGGVTEAFF	TGTGCCAGCAGTTACTCGACAGGGGGCGTCACTGAAGCTTTCTTT
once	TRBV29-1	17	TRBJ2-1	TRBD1	CSVEVNLGGQGYNEQFF	TGCAGCGTTGAAGTCAATTTAGGGGGACAGGGGTACAATGAGCAGTTCTTC
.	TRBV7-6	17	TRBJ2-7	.	CASSSDLTGTTSYEQYF	TGTGCCAGCAGCTCAGACTTAACCGGGACAACCTCCTACGAGCAGTACTTC
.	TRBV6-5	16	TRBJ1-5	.	CASSLLPTGSNQPQHF	TGTGCCAGCAGTTTACTCCCTACAGGTAGCAATCAGCCCCAGCATTTT
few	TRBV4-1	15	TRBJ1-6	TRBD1	CASSREQGAGSPLHF	TGCGCCAGCAGCCGGGAACAGGGGGCAGGTTCACCCCTCCACTTT
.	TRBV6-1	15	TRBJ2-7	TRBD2	CASSLAGGLGNEQYF	TGTGCCAGCAGTCTAGCGGGGGGTTTGGGGAACGAGCAGTACTTC
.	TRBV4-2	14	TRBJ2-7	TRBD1	CASSQGTGTYEQYF	TGTGCCAGCAGCCAGGGGACAGGCACCTACGAGCAGTACTTC
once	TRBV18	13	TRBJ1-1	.	CASSPLENTEAFF	TGTGCCAGCTCACCACTAGAGAACACTGAAGCTTTCTTT
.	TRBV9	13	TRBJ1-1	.	CASERQLNTEAFF	TGTGCCAGCGAAAGACAGTTGAACACTGAAGCTTTCTTT
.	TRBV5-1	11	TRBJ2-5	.	CASSWRVTQYF	TGCGCCAGCAGCTGGAGGGTGACCCAGTACTTC
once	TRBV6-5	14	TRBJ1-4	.	CASSYSVRGEKLFF	TGTGCCAGCAGTTACAGTGTAAGGGGTGAAAAACTGTTTTTT
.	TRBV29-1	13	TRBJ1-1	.	CSGGDSMNTEAFF	TGCAGCGGGGGGGACTCCATGAACACTGAAGCTTTCTTT
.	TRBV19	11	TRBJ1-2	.	CASTEGYGYTF	TGTGCCAGTACGGAGGGATATGGCTACACCTTC
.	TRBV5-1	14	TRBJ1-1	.	CASSLLDRNTEAFF	TGCGCCAGCAGCTTGTTAGACAGGAACACTGAAGCTTTCTTT
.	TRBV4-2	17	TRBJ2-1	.	CASSLRASAPSYNEQFF	TGTGCCAGCAGCCTCCGAGCTAGCGCACCTTCCTACAATGAGCAGTTCTTC
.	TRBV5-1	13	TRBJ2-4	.	CASSLSLGGIQYF	TGCGCCAGCAGCCTTAGCCTGGGGGGCATTCAGTACTTC
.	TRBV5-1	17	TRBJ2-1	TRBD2	CASSDDQGLAGGNEQFF	TGCGCCAGCAGCGACGACCAGGGACTAGCGGGGGGGAATGAGCAGTTCTTC
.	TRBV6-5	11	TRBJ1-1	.	CASTRGTEAFF	TGTGCCAGCACAAGGGGTACTGAAGCTTTCTTT
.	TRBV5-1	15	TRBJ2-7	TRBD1	CASSLGNRGGNEQYF	TGCGCCAGCAGCTTGGGGAACAGGGGCGGTAACGAGCAGTACTTC
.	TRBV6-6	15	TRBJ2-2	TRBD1	CASRPGQANTGELFF	TGTGCCAGCAGACCGGGACAGGCCAACACCGGGGAGCTGTTTTTT